This T cell receptor beta chain comes out of a study of cytomegalovirus exposure and HLA in healthy donors. PCR used 60 Vbeta primers and 13 Jbeta primers. Here immunoSEQ multiplex PCR was the method, and the copy in TCRdb shows in-frame clones only, minus some. The sample lists fewer than 80,000 clones; less than 85% were seen once. Germline lookup yields CDR1 MNHEY and CDR2 SVGAGI. The CDR3 sequence is 14 residues long. Trimming cost V 2 bases and J 0 bases, with 7 bases left between them. As regards this clone: Its antigen is as yet unknown.

Study-wide results and limits: Roughly even sequencing depth across donors was the assumption behind the presence/absence analyses. In most subjects, TCR beta sequences reportedly gave accurate predictions of HLA-A and HLA-B alleles.

Sequenced: PBMCs. The receptor comes from a woman in her thirties in good health and CMV-seronegative. The V call is TRBV6-5, the J call TRBJ1-1, with D possibly TRBD1 on 5 matching bases. The CDR3 DNA is TGTGCCAGCAGTTACGCGACAGTGAACACTGAAGCTTTCTTT. Encoded protein: CASSYATVNTEAFF.